A single T cell receptor beta chain is shown here with its context. Deletions cut 0 bases from V and 5 bases from J, with 14 bases between. The CDR3 is 15 amino acids. The germline CDR1 and CDR2 sequences are SGHNT and YYREEE (reference sequence). This entry belongs to a study of blood T cell repertoires in COVID-19. Study summary: Samples of COVID-19 (acute and convalescent) were obtained from the United States, Italy and Spain. The analysed material was cDNA or gDNA that came from T cells, B-cell-depleted T cells, or PBMCs.

Methods used by the authors: The authors estimated nucleated cell counts from reference gene primer amplification. The repertoire was sequenced with immunoSEQ multiplex PCR; TCRdb's copy has only in-frame clones and lacks some. V, J and clone size derive from that table, while D and trimming were established from the DNA sequence. The sample lists 65,000 to 95,000 clones; about 73% were seen once. The material sequenced was peripheral blood. This chain connects TRBV5-4 to TRBJ1-2; D unresolved. The receptor's source is a man between 45 and 60 years old with active or convalescent COVID-19. The CDR3 DNA reads TGTGCCAGCAGCTTGGGGCAGGACTACTTTTATGGCTACACCTTC. It encodes CASSLGQDYFYGYTF.